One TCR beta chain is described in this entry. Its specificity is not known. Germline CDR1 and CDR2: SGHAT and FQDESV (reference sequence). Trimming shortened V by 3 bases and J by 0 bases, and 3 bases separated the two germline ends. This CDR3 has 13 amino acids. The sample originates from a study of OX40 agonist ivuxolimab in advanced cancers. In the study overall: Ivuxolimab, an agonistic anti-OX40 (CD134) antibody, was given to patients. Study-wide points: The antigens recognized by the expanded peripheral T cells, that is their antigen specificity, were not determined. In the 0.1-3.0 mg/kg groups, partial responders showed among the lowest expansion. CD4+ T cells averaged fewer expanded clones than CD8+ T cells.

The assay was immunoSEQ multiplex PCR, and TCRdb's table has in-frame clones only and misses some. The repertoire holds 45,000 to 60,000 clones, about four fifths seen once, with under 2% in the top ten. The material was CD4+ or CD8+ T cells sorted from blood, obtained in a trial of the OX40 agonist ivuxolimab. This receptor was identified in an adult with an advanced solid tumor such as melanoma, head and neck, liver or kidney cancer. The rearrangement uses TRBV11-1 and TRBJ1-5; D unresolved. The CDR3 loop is CASSLGSNQPQHF. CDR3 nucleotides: TGTGCCAGCAGCTTGGGTAGCAATCAGCCCCAGCATTTT.